The T cell receptor beta chain described here comes from a study of blood T cell repertoires in COVID-19. Turning to the study itself: Whether acute or convalescent, the COVID-19 samples came from the United States, Italy and Spain.

Some clones are missing from TCRdb's copy, which holds only in-frame ones; the method was immunoSEQ multiplex PCR. The sample has around 200,000 clones; roughly 88% are singletons. The sample comprised PBMCs or T cells enriched from blood (not recorded which). The source is a middle-aged man with acute COVID-19.

CDR3 in DNA: TGTGCCTGGAGCCGCAGGGCCGAGGCTGAAGCTTTCTTT. Its translation is CAWSRRAEAEAFF. The genes are TRBV30 and TRBJ1-1; TRBD1 is a possible D gene (5 bases). CDR3 length: 13 residues. With 3 bases removed from V and 6 bases from J, the gap between germline ends came to 14 bases. CDR1 is GTSNPN and CDR2 is SVGIG in the germline V gene (reference sequence).